A single sample gave rise to the 15 T cell receptor beta chains below, sequenced in a study of T cells in Graves' hyperthyroidism and ophthalmopathy. Amplified regions were TCR beta CDR3 sequences from RNA transcripts. TCR CDR3 regions were first amplified by RT-PCR with HTBI primers. TCRdb redid the calling of the multiplex PCR reads with MiXCR, one entry per CDR3 protein. The repertoire holds 730,000 or so distinct CDR3 sequences, with approximately 18% as singletons. The material sequenced was blood. These receptors were obtained from a woman in her 50s with Graves' hyperthyroidism that later progressed to Graves' ophthalmopathy.

This clonotype was counted once. A much bigger clone sits one base away, suggesting this may be a read error. The chain has TRBV20-1 and TRBJ2-3, with 11 bases identical to TRBD2. Germline CDR1 and CDR2: DFQATT and SNEGSKA (reference sequence). CDR3 length: 16 residues. V gave up 7 bases and J gave up 2 bases; unmatched junction bases: 11. The CDR3 reads CSVSIWTSGSTDTQYF. The DNA for the CDR3 is TGCAGTGTTAGTATATGGACTAGCGGGTCCACAGATACGCAGTATTTT.

The table lists this clonotype with many counts. CDR3 protein: CASSLTRGTNEKLFF. Here the CDR3 DNA reads TGTGCCAGCAGCTTGACCAGGGGAACTAATGAAAAACTGTTTTTT. V gene TRBV7-8 combines with J gene TRBJ1-4, with D possibly being TRBD1 (6 bases). Germline V gives CDR1 SGHVS, CDR2 FQNEAQ. Trimming took 3 bases from V and 1 from J, leaving 9 bases between them. CDR3 size: 15 residues.

About this clonotype: A much larger clone differs from this one at a single base, so this may be a read error. This sequence joins TRBV5-1 and TRBJ2-1; TRBD2 matches at 10 bases. The CDR3 runs 15 residues. Germline CDR1 SGHRS, CDR2 YFSETQ. With 0 bases clipped from V and 10 bases from J, the junction kept 7 bases outside the gene matches. This chain's CDR3 is CASSLALAGDYEQFF. In nucleotides, the CDR3 is TGCGCCAGCAGCTTGGCCCTAGCGGGGGACTACGAGCAGTTCTTC.

In its sample, this clonotype was seen a few times. This chain joins TRBV4-1 and TRBJ2-1; D is undetermined. Trimming removed 0 bases at V and 2 bases at J, with 11 bases between. Germline lookup yields CDR1 MGHRA and CDR2 YSYEKL. This CDR3 is 16 amino acids long. CDR3 in amino acids: CASSQDAAVPYNEQFF. CDR3 bases: TGCGCCAGCAGCCAAGATGCCGCGGTGCCCTACAATGAGCAGTTCTTC.

This clonotype was detected ten times or more. The chain links TRBV3-1 to TRBJ2-7, with 13 bases that match TRBD2. This CDR3 has 15 amino acids. V dropped 2 bases and J dropped 5; count of bases not matched to a gene: 3. The germline V gene encodes CDR1 LGHDT and CDR2 YNNKEL (reference sequence). CDR3 in amino acids: CASSQTSGGAHEQYF. CDR3 bases: TGTGCCAGCAGCCAAACTAGCGGGGGGGCCCACGAGCAGTACTTC.

This clonotype was counted a few times. A much more abundant neighbour one base away suggests this may be a read error. The chain links TRBV12-3 or TRBV12-4 to TRBJ2-2; D possibly corresponds to TRBD2 (5 bases). This CDR3 region has 16 residues. As DNA, the CDR3 is TGTGCCAGCAGTTGGAGGAGCGAGCGGCTCACCGAGGAGCTGTTTTTT. Its translation is CASSWRSERLTEELFF.

This clonotype showed up just a few times. The CDR3 DNA follows: TGTGCCAGCAGTCAGTTCCCCCAGGGTGGGGCCAACGTCCTGACTTTC. It encodes CASSQFPQGGANVLTF. The chain has TRBV12-3 or TRBV12-4 and TRBJ2-6; tentatively, D is TRBD1 (5 bases). The CDR3 length is 16 residues. V lost 5 bases and J lost 3, with 14 bases in between.

The chain recombines TRBV10-2 with TRBJ1-5; D call uncertain. This CDR3 is 13 amino acids long. Per the germline V gene, CDR1 is WSHSY and CDR2 is SAAADI. Trimming took off 4 bases at V and 4 bases at J, with 8 bases between the two ends. CDR3 sequence (DNA): TGCGCCAGCAGTGGGTACGAGAATCAGCCCCAGCATTTT. As protein: CASSGYENQPQHF.

Ten or more counts support this clonotype. This chain links TRBV12-3 or TRBV12-4 with TRBJ1-3; 7 bases are a match to TRBD1. Trimming at V came to 7 bases and at J to 0 bases, leaving 9 bases not matched to a gene. The CDR3 sequence is 16 residues long. The CDR3 here is CASTKGQDYSGNTIYF. The CDR3 DNA reads TGTGCCAGCACCAAAGGACAGGATTACTCTGGAAACACCATATATTTT.

This clonotype was detected a few times. This chain links TRBV19 with TRBJ1-1; 8 bases are a match to TRBD1. The germline V gene has CDR1 LNHDA and CDR2 SQIVND (reference sequence). The CDR3 loop spans 14 amino acids. With V trimmed by 7 bases and J by 4 bases, 8 bases remained unmatched. The CDR3 is CASTPTGVLTEAFF. The CDR3 region has the DNA TGTGCCAGTACTCCGACAGGGGTACTCACTGAAGCTTTCTTT.

This clonotype was recorded many times. The chain uses TRBV12-5 and TRBJ1-5, with D tentatively TRBD1 (5 bases). Trimming pared 4 bases from V and 7 bases from J, leaving 20 bases between. This CDR3 has 16 residues. From germline, CDR1 is LGHNT and CDR2 FRNRAP. The CDR3, as DNA: TGTGCTAGTGGTTCCGAACTCCAGGGTTATGAACAGCCCCAGCATTTT. It encodes CASGSELQGYEQPQHF.

This clonotype was seen at least ten times. The chain links TRBV7-8 to TRBJ2-2; D gene ambiguous. This CDR3 contains 15 residues. Per the germline V gene, CDR1 is SGHVS and CDR2 is FQNEAQ. The ends were cut back, 5 bases at V and 7 bases at J, with 17 bases in the middle. The CDR3 is CASSKGRPRDGELFF. As DNA, the CDR3 is TGTGCCAGCAGCAAAGGACGCCCTAGGGACGGGGAGCTGTTTTTT.

This chain links TRBV6-2 or TRBV6-3 with TRBJ2-3, with D unresolved. The CDR3 runs to 15 residues. Germline V gene sequence: CDR1 MNHEY, CDR2 SVGEGT. V was cut by 0 bases and J by 3 bases, with 10 bases left in between. Written as DNA, the CDR3 is TGTGCCAGCAGTTACTCGCCCCTAGAGACAGATACGCAGTATTTT. This encodes CASSYSPLETDTQYF.

The V call is TRBV6-1, the J call TRBJ2-1; D may be TRBD1 (7 bases). Trimming shortened V by 5 bases and J by 5 bases, and 22 bases separated the two germline ends. The CDR3 extends over 17 amino acids. Per germline, CDR1 MNHNS and CDR2 SASEGT. The CDR3 region is CASSPLALGRGDNEQFF. For the CDR3, the DNA is TGTGCCAGCAGTCCACTTGCCCTGGGCAGGGGGGACAATGAGCAGTTCTTC.

In nucleotides, the CDR3 is TGTGCCAGCGGCCCCGGAACTGCGTACAATGAGCAGTTCTTC. This codes for CASGPGTAYNEQFF. The chain recombines TRBV11-2 with TRBJ2-1; no clear D gene. Trimming removed 8 bases at V and 4 bases at J, with 15 bases between. Per germline, CDR1 SGHAT and CDR2 FQNNGV. CDR3 length equals 14 residues.